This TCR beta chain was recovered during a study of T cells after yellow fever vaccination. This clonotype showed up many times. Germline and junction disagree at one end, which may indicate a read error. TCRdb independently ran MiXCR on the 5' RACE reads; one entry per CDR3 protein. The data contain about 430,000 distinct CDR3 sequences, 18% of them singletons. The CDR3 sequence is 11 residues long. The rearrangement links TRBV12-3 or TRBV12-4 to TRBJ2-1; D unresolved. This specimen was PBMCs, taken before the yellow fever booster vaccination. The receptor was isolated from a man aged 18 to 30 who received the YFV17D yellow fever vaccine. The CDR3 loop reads CASSLVNEQFF. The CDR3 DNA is TGCGCCAGCAGCTTGGTCAATGAGCAGTTCTTC.